The 15 T cell receptor beta chains given below trace back to one sample, sequenced in a study of patients and donors after allogeneic stem cell transplantation. Via MiXCR, TCRdb re-called the RT-PCR reads, giving one row per CDR3 protein. The sample includes 190,000 or so distinct CDR3 sequences, around two fifths of them seen just once. What was sequenced was blood, either unsorted or a sorted T cell fraction (not recorded which). These receptors all come from a human donor who was either an allogeneic HSCT recipient or a stem cell or donor lymphocyte infusion donor (not recorded which). It is not recorded whose cells these are; they may come from a transplant donor.

This sequence joins TRBV4-3 and TRBJ2-2; 10 bases are a match to TRBD2. This CDR3 comprises 17 residues. Germline V CDR1 and CDR2: LGHNA, YSLEER. The ends lost 3 bases at V and 5 bases at J; junction bases unmatched: 9. The CDR3 DNA follows: TGCGCCAGCAGCCAGGAACCGGGACTAGCGATAACCGGGGAGCTGTTTTTT. It specifies CASSQEPGLAITGELFF.

This chain uses TRBV6-2 or TRBV6-3 with TRBJ1-2, with TRBD1 as a possible D gene (5 bases). The CDR3 has 15 residues. Trimming took 5 bases from V and 6 from J, leaving 19 bases between them. The germline V gene has CDR1 MNHEY and CDR2 SVGEGT. CDR3 in DNA: TGTGCCAGCAGTCCCTTCAAGGGGACCTCCCATGGCTACACCTTC. As protein: CASSPFKGTSHGYTF.

This clonotype occurred a few times. The CDR3 DNA reads TGTGCCAGCAGTTTCGGTTCGACTAGCGGGACTCGGATCCACGAGCAGTACTTC. Its translation: CASSFGSTSGTRIHEQYF. The chain is built from TRBV6-5 and TRBJ2-7; 11 nucleotides line up with TRBD2. With 4 bases clipped from V and 5 bases from J, the junction kept 16 bases outside the gene matches. Looked up from germline, CDR1 is MNHEY and CDR2 is SVGAGI. This CDR3 comprises 18 residues.

This clonotype was detected only a few times. Here the CDR3 reads CASSHDGQPQHF. In DNA, the CDR3 is TGTGCCAGCAGCCACGACGGCCAGCCCCAGCATTTT. The chain carries TRBV7-8 and TRBJ1-5, with D uncertain. Germline V gene sequence: CDR1 SGHVS, CDR2 FQNEAQ. The CDR3 sequence is 12 residues long. The germline V and J ends were trimmed by 5 bases and 7 bases, with 9 bases remaining between them.

This clonotype has just a few counts. The chain has TRBV4-1 and TRBJ1-3; 7 bases are shared with TRBD1. The CDR3 totals 15 residues. Germline trimming cut 0 bases from V and 3 bases from J; bases unmatched to any gene: 2. Looked up from germline, CDR1 is MGHRA and CDR2 is YSYEKL. The CDR3 bases are TGCGCCAGCAGCCAAGACGGACAGGTTGGAAACACCATATATTTT. Translation gives CASSQDGQVGNTIYF.

This clonotype was observed a few times. V is TRBV7-2 and J is TRBJ2-5; possible D gene TRBD1, 5 bases. The V gene lost 0 bases and the J gene lost 1 base, with 12 bases spanning the gap. Germline assignment: CDR1 SGHTA and CDR2 FQGNSA. This CDR3 spans 16 amino acids. Here the CDR3 reads CASSLALPGPQETQYF. CDR3 sequence (DNA): TGTGCCAGCAGCTTAGCGCTCCCAGGGCCCCAAGAGACCCAGTACTTC.

This clonotype was observed a handful of times. The chain links TRBV4-1 to TRBJ1-1; no clear D gene. Germline lookup yields CDR1 MGHRA and CDR2 YSYEKL. V was shortened by 0 bases and J by 11 bases, with 16 bases between the two germline ends. This CDR3 has 14 residues. CDR3 loop: CASSQEGVDSAAFF. The CDR3 coding sequence is TGCGCCAGCAGCCAAGAAGGTGTGGACTCGGCGGCTTTCTTT.

This clonotype was observed a few times. The chain combines TRBV12-3 or TRBV12-4 with TRBJ2-4; D remains unclear. The CDR3 length is 11 residues. The ends were cut back, 6 bases at V and 7 bases at J, with 7 bases in the middle. The CDR3 sequence is CASSLDNIQYF. CDR3 coding DNA: TGTGCCAGCAGCCTGGACAACATTCAGTACTTC.

This rearrangement joins TRBV20-1 to TRBJ1-5, with unresolved D. The CDR3 runs to 16 residues. V shed 4 bases and J shed 5 bases, with 21 bases lying between them. CDR1 is DFQATT, CDR2 SNEGSKA, per germline (reference sequence). DNA of the CDR3: TGCAGTGCTATCCCAAGCGCCGGGAAGCGTTATCAGCCCCAGCATTTT. Encoded protein: CSAIPSAGKRYQPQHF.

CDR3 region: CASRLGTSGGTDTQYF. CDR3 sequence (DNA): TGCGCCAGCAGACTCGGGACTAGCGGGGGCACAGATACGCAGTATTTT. This chain joins TRBV5-1 and TRBJ2-3, with 13 bases lining up with TRBD2. J was trimmed by 1 base and V by 5 bases; bases with no gene match: 4. This CDR3 is 16 amino acids long. Germline CDR1 SGHRS, CDR2 YFSETQ. Full variable domain (rest looked up from reference TRBV5-1 and TRBJ2-3): KAGVTQTPRYLIKTRGQQVTLSCSPISGHRSVSWYQQTPGQGLQFLFEYFSETQRNKGNFPGRFSGRQFSNSRSEMNVSTLELGDSALYLCASRLGTSGGTDTQYFGPGTRLTVL.

This clonotype turned up a few times. The chain links TRBV27 to TRBJ1-1; D is ambiguous. This CDR3 has 12 residues. The germline CDR1 and CDR2 sequences are MNHEY and SMNVEV (reference sequence). V gave up 8 bases and J gave up 0 bases, with 7 bases separating them. CDR3 DNA: TGTGCCAGCGCATCGGTGAACACTGAAGCTTTCTTT. Its protein product is CASASVNTEAFF.

This clonotype has just a few counts. The V call is TRBV16, the J call TRBJ1-2, with TRBD1 matching over 8 bases. Germline V CDR1 and CDR2: KGHSY, FQNENV. This CDR3 spans 14 amino acids. The junction had 4 bases not matched to a gene; V was cut back by 4 bases and J by 3 bases. Written as DNA, the CDR3 is TGTGCCAGCAGCCGTCAACAGGGGGACTATGGCTACACCTTC. This codes for CASSRQQGDYGYTF.

The genes are TRBV2 and TRBJ2-1, with 12 positions matching TRBD2. The CDR3 covers 16 residues. Looked up from germline, CDR1 is SNHLY and CDR2 is FYNNEI. J was trimmed by 7 bases and V by 4 bases; bases with no gene match: 8. The CDR3 region is CASSGARLAGVNEQFF. CDR3 DNA sequence: TGTGCCAGCAGTGGGGCCCGACTAGCGGGAGTGAATGAGCAGTTCTTC.

The chain is built from TRBV7-2 and TRBJ1-1; the D gene is possibly TRBD1 (5 bases). This CDR3 is built from 13 residues. Germline CDR1 and CDR2: SGHTA and FQGNSA. Trimming removed 5 bases at V and 4 bases at J, with 11 bases between. In DNA, the CDR3 is TGTGCCAGCAGCATTCGGGGGAGCACTGAAGCTTTCTTT. The encoded protein is CASSIRGSTEAFF. Full variable domain (missing parts from reference TRBV7-2 and TRBJ1-1): GAGVSQSPSNKVTEKGKDVELRCDPISGHTALYWYRQSLGQGLEFLIYFQGNSAPDKSGLPSDRFSAERTGGSVSTLTIQRTQQEDSAVYLCASSIRGSTEAFFGQGTRLTVV.

The chain combines TRBV10-3 with TRBJ2-3; D is perhaps TRBD1 (5 bases). V was clipped by 4 bases and J by 2 bases, with 10 bases between them. The V gene's germline CDR1 is ENHRY and CDR2 SYGVKD. The CDR3 spans 14 residues. The CDR3 DNA reads TGTGCCATCAGTGGGGGCAGGGCCACAGATACGCAGTATTTT. Amino acids: CAISGGRATDTQYF.